What follows are 27 T cell receptor beta chains derived from one specimen sequenced in a study of response to subunit inactivated influenza vaccine. Using its own MiXCR run on the RT-PCR reads, TCRdb lists one record per CDR3 protein. The table has roughly 570,000 distinct CDR3 sequences, around 15% seen once. The sample in question was PBMCs from blood, obtained roughly 13 days after vaccination. The receptors shown here come from a man aged 50-59 years who received an inactivated influenza vaccine.

There are a few counts of this clonotype. The chain couples TRBV10-3 to TRBJ1-5; TRBD1 might be the D (5 bases). Germline-derived CDR1 and CDR2 are ENHRY and SYGVKD. The CDR3 spans 14 residues. Trimming stripped 7 bases from V and 2 bases from J, with 12 bases between. The CDR3 DNA is TGTGCCATCAATACGGGGCCGGGCAATCAGCCCCAGCATTTT. As protein: CAINTGPGNQPQHF.

This clonotype was observed a few times. This chain links TRBV19 with TRBJ1-2; 8 positions match TRBD1. Germline CDR1 and CDR2: LNHDA and SQIVND (reference sequence). There are 14 residues in the CDR3. Unmatched junction bases numbered 6, after V lost 5 bases and J lost 4 bases. CDR3 nucleotides: TGTGCCAGTAGTGCCTCGACAGGGGTCTATGGCTACACCTTC. It is translated as CASSASTGVYGYTF.

The table lists this clonotype with a few counts. The chain combines TRBV5-1 with TRBJ2-5; TRBD2 matches 10 bases. Germline assignment: CDR1 SGHRS and CDR2 YFSETQ. The CDR3 length is 18 residues. The V segment lost 0 bases and the J segment 0 bases; nucleotides outside the gene matches: 8. Here the CDR3 reads CASSLAVGSGRYQETQYF. The DNA for the CDR3 is TGCGCCAGCAGCTTGGCTGTGGGTAGCGGGAGGTACCAAGAGACCCAGTACTTC.

Regarding this clonotype: A junction boundary mismatches the germline segment, possibly from a read error. J is TRBJ2-1 and V is TRBV6-5; TRBD2 agrees at 12 bases. The germline V gene has CDR1 MNHEY and CDR2 SVGAGI. The CDR3 is 18 amino acids. CDR3 DNA: TGTGCCAGAAGTTACGCGACTAGCGGGGGTTCCTTCTACAATGAGCAGTTCTTC. It translates to CARSYATSGGSFYNEQFF.

The V gene is TRBV4-3, the J gene TRBJ2-1; 8 bases agree with TRBD2. Germline V gene sequence: CDR1 LGHNA, CDR2 YSLEER. Germline trimming cut 0 bases from V and 4 bases from J; bases unmatched to any gene: 11. The CDR3 is made up of 18 amino acids. The CDR3 DNA follows: TGCGCCAGCAGCCAAGACCCCCCGAGGGCGGGAGGATACAATGAGCAGTTCTTC. Protein: CASSQDPPRAGGYNEQFF.

Points on this clonotype: An end of the junction differs from the germline gene, which may be a read error. The rearrangement joins TRBV7-7 to TRBJ2-5; D is perhaps TRBD1 (6 bases). This CDR3 is built from 13 residues. Germline values: CDR1 SSHAT, CDR2 FNYEAQ (reference sequence). CDR3 nucleotide sequence: TGTGCTAGCAGCTCACAGGGCCAAGAGACCCAGTACTTC. Its translation is CASSSQGQETQYF.

In this sample, this clonotype turned up many times. The V call is TRBV10-3, the J call TRBJ2-7; a weak D match, TRBD2 (6 bases). V was shortened by 2 bases and J by 6 bases, with 17 bases between the two germline ends. The germline V gene encodes CDR1 ENHRY and CDR2 SYGVKD. CDR3 length: 15 residues. The CDR3 is CAISEGTERGPEQYF. DNA for the CDR3: TGTGCCATCAGTGAGGGGACTGAGAGGGGACCCGAGCAGTACTTC.

This clonotype was picked up many times. The J gene is TRBJ1-1, the V gene TRBV20-1; D is uncertain. CDR1 is DFQATT and CDR2 is SNEGSKA in the germline V gene (reference sequence). The ends were cut back, 1 base at V and 4 bases at J, with 13 bases in the middle. This CDR3 contains 14 residues. In nucleotides, the CDR3 is TGCAGTGCTAGAGTTCATACAATAGGCACTGAAGCTTTCTTT. It is translated as CSARVHTIGTEAFF.

The rearrangement joins TRBV20-1 to TRBJ1-6, with D unclear. This CDR3 has 14 residues. Deletions cut 6 bases from V and 13 bases from J, with 22 bases between. CDR1 and CDR2 from the germline V gene are DFQATT and SNEGSKA (reference sequence). As DNA, the CDR3 is TGCAGTGCGAGACTTATAGGCGGTCTCAATCCCCTCCACTTT. Translation gives CSARLIGGLNPLHF.

This clonotype was detected only a few times. V and J are TRBV25-1 and TRBJ2-1; D is perhaps TRBD1 (6 bases). This CDR3 has 15 residues. Germline V gives CDR1 MGHDK, CDR2 SYGVNS. V was cut by 8 bases and J by 2 bases, with 16 bases left in between. This CDR3 reads CASGGRVKPYNEQFF. The CDR3 region has the DNA TGTGCCAGCGGGGGCAGAGTAAAACCCTACAATGAGCAGTTCTTC.

The chain uses TRBV10-3 and TRBJ2-2, with D perhaps matching TRBD2 (5 bases). The CDR3 runs 12 residues. Trimming pared 4 bases from V and 5 bases from J, leaving 5 bases between. CDR1 and CDR2 (germline): ENHRY, SYGVKD. In DNA form, the CDR3 reads TGTGCCATCAGTGGGACTACCGGGGAGCTGTTTTTT. Translation: CAISGTTGELFF.

The table lists this clonotype with a few counts. This chain connects TRBV3-1 to TRBJ1-6; D call uncertain. CDR1 is LGHDT and CDR2 is YNNKEL in the germline V gene (reference sequence). V dropped 0 bases and J dropped 10 bases, with 7 bases sitting between them. The length of the CDR3 is 13 residues. The CDR3 coding sequence is TGTGCCAGCAGCCAAGATCGGCGATCACCCCTCCACTTT. It specifies CASSQDRRSPLHF.

This clonotype turned up a few times. V gene TRBV20-1 combines with J gene TRBJ1-6, with TRBD1 matching 7 bases. CDR3 length: 15 amino acids. Trimming at V came to 6 bases and at J to 0 bases, leaving 5 bases not matched to a gene. Germline CDR1 is DFQATT and CDR2 is SNEGSKA (reference sequence). The DNA of the CDR3 is TGCAGTGCCGAACAGGGGAGCTCCTATAATTCACCCCTCCACTTT. It is translated as CSAEQGSSYNSPLHF.

This clonotype has more than one count but fewer than ten. The genes are TRBV7-2 and TRBJ2-3; a weak D match, TRBD2 (5 bases). Germline assignment: CDR1 SGHTA and CDR2 FQGNSA. With 5 bases removed from V and 6 bases from J, the gap between germline ends came to 18 bases. This CDR3 is 15 amino acids long. The CDR3 loop is CASSSGRDVADTQYF. CDR3 nucleotide sequence: TGTGCCAGCAGCAGCGGACGAGACGTTGCCGATACGCAGTATTTT.

As concerns this clonotype: This clone may be a read error of a much larger clone one base away. No DNA is shown, since the ends of the CDR3 on it are uncertain; the CDR3 is the one TCRdb lists. The rearrangement links TRBV29-1 to TRBJ1-1; TRBD1, as called in the table, went unchecked against the DNA. Germline V gives CDR1 SQVTM, CDR2 ANQGSEA. The CDR3 comprises 14 residues, both ends counted. This chain's CDR3 is CSLRARELNTEAFF.

The chain uses TRBV20-1 and TRBJ1-5; D is undetermined. V was trimmed by 6 bases and J by 7 bases, leaving 22 bases between them. The CDR3 consists of 15 residues. The germline V gene encodes CDR1 DFQATT and CDR2 SNEGSKA (reference sequence). CDR3 residues: CSAQIRHSVQQPQHF. The CDR3 DNA is TGCAGTGCCCAGATCCGTCATAGCGTCCAACAGCCCCAGCATTTT.

V usage is TRBV6-1 and J usage is TRBJ2-7; D possibly corresponds to TRBD2 (6 bases). Trimming removed 6 bases at V and 3 bases at J, with 18 bases between. CDR1 is MNHNS and CDR2 is SASEGT in the germline V gene. CDR3 size: 15 residues. CDR3 amino acids: CASSPGLGASYEQYF. CDR3 in DNA: TGTGCCAGCAGCCCGGGACTCGGAGCCAGCTACGAGCAGTACTTC.

The gene calls are TRBV5-1 and TRBJ1-2, with D possibly being TRBD1 (5 bases). V lost 2 bases to trimming and J lost 5 bases, with 16 bases between them. The length of the CDR3 is 15 residues. Germline V lookup: CDR1 SGHRS, CDR2 YFSETQ. CDR3 DNA sequence: TGCGCCAGCAGCTTAGGGGATGCCGGGGCTTATGGCTACACCTTC. This encodes CASSLGDAGAYGYTF.

This chain connects TRBV25-1 to TRBJ2-7; the D is unclear. Germline-derived CDR1 and CDR2 are MGHDK and SYGVNS. Trimming stripped 4 bases from V and 2 bases from J, with 15 bases between. The CDR3 totals 15 residues. Here the CDR3 reads CASSGRGGSTYEQYF. As DNA, the CDR3 is TGTGCCAGCAGTGGACGCGGTGGGTCAACCTACGAGCAGTACTTC.

The gene calls are TRBV6-2 or TRBV6-3 and TRBJ2-7; no firm D call. This CDR3 spans 12 amino acids. The germline V and J ends were trimmed by 6 bases and 5 bases, with 11 bases remaining between them. Germline V lookup: CDR1 MNHEY, CDR2 SVGEGT. This chain's CDR3 is CASRSQGNEQYF. The CDR3 DNA reads as TGTGCCAGCAGATCACAAGGGAACGAGCAGTACTTC.

This clonotype appeared a few times. This rearrangement joins TRBV6-2 or TRBV6-3 to TRBJ2-1; D might be TRBD1 (7 bases). The germline V gene encodes CDR1 MNHEY and CDR2 SVGEGT. With 7 bases removed from V and 9 bases from J, the gap between germline ends came to 10 bases. This CDR3 is built from 11 residues. The CDR3 nucleotides are TGTGCCAGCACCCAGGGGGGTGAGCAGTTCTTC. Translated: CASTQGGEQFF.

This clonotype turned up a few times. The chain has TRBV10-3 and TRBJ1-1, with D unclear. The CDR3 length is 13 residues. The germline V and J ends were trimmed by 4 bases and 0 bases, with 6 bases remaining between them. CDR1 is ENHRY and CDR2 is SYGVKD in the germline V gene. This CDR3 is CAISGGMNTEAFF. As DNA, the CDR3 is TGTGCCATCAGTGGTGGGATGAACACTGAAGCTTTCTTT.

V gene TRBV11-2 combines with J gene TRBJ2-3, with D maybe TRBD1 (5 bases). The V and J ends lost 6 bases and 2 bases respectively, with 12 bases between them. CDR1 and CDR2 from the germline V gene are SGHAT and FQNNGV. The CDR3 runs to 14 residues. The CDR3 is CASSTQGPTDTQYF. CDR3 bases: TGTGCCAGCAGTACTCAGGGTCCCACAGATACGCAGTATTTT.

The genes are TRBV28 and TRBJ1-2; tentative D call: TRBD1 (6 bases). Germline V gene data show CDR1 as MDHEN and CDR2 as SYDVKM. The CDR3 length is 14 residues. V shed 1 base and J shed 3 bases, with 9 bases lying between them. CDR3 sequence (DNA): TGTGCCAGCAGTTTATCCCAGGGGTACTATGGCTACACCTTC. It yields the protein CASSLSQGYYGYTF.

This clonotype was seen ten or more times. The rearrangement links TRBV20-1 to TRBJ2-1; the D gene is possibly TRBD2 (5 bases). Germline CDR1 reads DFQATT; CDR2 reads SNEGSKA (reference sequence). The CDR3 totals 13 residues. The germline V and J ends were trimmed by 0 bases and 4 bases, with 7 bases remaining between them. This CDR3 is CSARDRGYNEQFF. The CDR3 DNA sequence: TGCAGTGCTAGAGATCGGGGTTACAATGAGCAGTTCTTC.

This clonotype was counted at least ten times. The rearrangement uses TRBV5-6 and TRBJ2-3, with a possible D match to TRBD1 (6 bases). The V gene lost 0 bases and the J gene lost 4 bases, with 9 bases spanning the gap. The CDR3 sequence is 14 residues long. Germline V gives CDR1 SGHDT, CDR2 YYEEEE. CDR3 protein: CASSLGQAPDTQYF. Written as DNA, the CDR3 is TGTGCCAGCAGCTTGGGACAGGCTCCAGATACGCAGTATTTT.

This clonotype was observed a few times. The rearrangement joins TRBV20-1 to TRBJ2-3, with TRBD1 matching 12 bases. This CDR3 is built from 15 residues. Germline V gene sequence: CDR1 DFQATT, CDR2 SNEGSKA (reference sequence). J gave up 5 bases and V 5 bases, and 8 bases lay outside the gene matches. The CDR3 is CSAEPGQGAGDTQYF. In nucleotides, the CDR3 is TGCAGTGCTGAGCCGGGACAGGGGGCCGGAGATACGCAGTATTTT.